This TCR beta chain was recorded in a study of cytomegalovirus exposure and HLA in healthy donors. Researchers ran the PCR with 60 Vbeta and 13 Jbeta primers. Authors' analysis steps: The count from a later analysis was about 80 million unique TCR beta chains, around 10 million of them shared. Repertoires were generated with immunoSEQ multiplex PCR, while TCRdb's copy carries only in-frame clones and drops some. Clone size and the V and J calls come from that table; the DNA yielded D and trimming. This table has about 130,000 clones, around 83% appearing once. Germline CDR1 and CDR2: LNHDA and SQIVND (reference sequence). The junction had 4 bases not matched to a gene; V was cut back by 0 bases and J by 7 bases. This CDR3 has 15 residues. In this sample, this clone turned up a few times.

The rearrangement joins TRBV19 to TRBJ2-1; 9 bases fit TRBD2. The specimen sequenced was PBMCs. The sequence derives from a girl aged 2 to 9 in good health and CMV-seronegative. The DNA of the CDR3 is TGTGCCAGTAGTATAGATCAGGGACTAGCAAATGAGCAGTTCTTC. Its protein product is CASSIDQGLANEQFF.